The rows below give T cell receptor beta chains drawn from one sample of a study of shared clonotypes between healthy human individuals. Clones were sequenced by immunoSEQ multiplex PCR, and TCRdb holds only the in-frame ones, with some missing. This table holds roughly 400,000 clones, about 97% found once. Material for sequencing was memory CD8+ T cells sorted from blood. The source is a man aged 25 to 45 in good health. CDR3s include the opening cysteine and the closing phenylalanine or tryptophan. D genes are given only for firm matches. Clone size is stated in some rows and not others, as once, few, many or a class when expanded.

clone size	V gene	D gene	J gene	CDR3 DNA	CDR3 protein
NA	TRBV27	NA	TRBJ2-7	TGTGCCAGCAGTCCCGTCTATTCTACAGGGATCTACGAGCAGTACTTC	CASSPVYSTGIYEQYF
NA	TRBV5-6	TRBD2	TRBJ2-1	TGTGCCAGCAGCTTACTAGCGGGGTTCCCTAATGAGCAGTTCTTC	CASSLLAGFPNEQFF
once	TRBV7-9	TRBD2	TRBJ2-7	TGTGCCAGCAGCCCACGGGGTCCGGGAGGAAGATACGAGCAGTACTTC	CASSPRGPGGRYEQYF
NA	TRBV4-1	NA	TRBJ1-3	TGCGCCAGCAGCCAAGGGATGGGGCCTGGAAACACCATATATTTT	CASSQGMGPGNTIYF
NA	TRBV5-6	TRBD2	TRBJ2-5	TGTGCCAGCATGGGGACTAGCGGGAGGGACTTCCCGGAAGAGACCCAGTACTTC	CASMGTSGRDFPEETQYF
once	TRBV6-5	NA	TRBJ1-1	TGTGCCAGCAGTTACGTGGGGGGCACTGAAGCTTTCTTT	CASSYVGGTEAFF
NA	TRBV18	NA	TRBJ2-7	TGTGCCAGCTCACCATCCGAAAACTACGAGCAGTACTTC	CASSPSENYEQYF
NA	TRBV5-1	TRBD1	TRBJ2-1	TGCGCCAGCAGCTTACAGGGGCCCTACTCCTACAATGAGCAGTTCTTC	CASSLQGPYSYNEQFF
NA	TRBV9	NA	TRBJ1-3	TGTGCCAGCAGCCCCCGGACAGCTGGAAACACCATATATTTT	CASSPRTAGNTIYF
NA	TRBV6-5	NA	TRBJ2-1	TGTGCCAGCAGTTACCGCCTACTAGGAAATGAGCAGTTCTTC	CASSYRLLGNEQFF
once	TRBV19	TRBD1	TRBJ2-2	TGTGCCAGTAGTATAGTTCGGGCAAGGGGGCCCGGGGAGCTGTTTTTT	CASSIVRARGPGELFF
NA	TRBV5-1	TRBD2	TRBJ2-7	TGCGCCAGCAGCTTTAATGCGGGAGTAGGGGAGCAGTACTTC	CASSFNAGVGEQYF
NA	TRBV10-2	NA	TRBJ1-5	TGCGCCAGCAGTGATTTGACCCATCAGCCCCAGCATTTT	CASSDLTHQPQHF
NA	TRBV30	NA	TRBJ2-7	TGTGCCTGGAGTTGGGGGGCCTCCTACGAGCAGTACTTC	CAWSWGASYEQYF
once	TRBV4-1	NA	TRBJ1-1	TGCGCCAGCAGCCAAGAAGCGGCAGGGAAGGCTTTCTTT	CASSQEAAGKAFF
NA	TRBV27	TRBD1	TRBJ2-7	TGTGCCAGCAGTTGGGACAGGGCGTACGAGCAGTACTTC	CASSWDRAYEQYF
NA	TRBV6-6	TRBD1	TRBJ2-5	TGTGCCAGCAGTTATCCCGGGACAGGAAAAGAGACCCAGTACTTC	CASSYPGTGKETQYF